This is a list of T cell receptor beta chains from one sample in a study of blood T cell repertoires in COVID-19. The data were produced by immunoSEQ multiplex PCR, yet TCRdb's version contains in-frame clones alone and is incomplete. Of about 34,000 clones listed, roughly 90% are singletons. Sequenced: peripheral blood. The receptors here all came from a man in his sixties with active or convalescent COVID-19. The conserved cysteine and the conserved F or W are not part of the CDR3 here.

v_gene,CDR3aa
TRBV5-1,ASSLSLRGRSSYNEQF
TRBV18,ASSPGIAGAGEQY
TRBV6-5,ASRLRQGAGELF
TRBV5-1,ASTDSQETQY
TRBV5-8,ASSAGLSGANVLT
TRBV11-2,ASSPPGVLYNEQF
TRBV7-9,ASSFPGTSGSYEQY
TRBV5-5,ASSLVPGGTYEQY
TRBV11-2,ASSRRDRAYSNQPQH
TRBV29-1,SASFPRDRAYGYT
TRBV7-3,ASSPQHIGETQY
TRBV7-3,ASSLWQGLYNEQF
TRBV10-1,ASRRRPSGTFTDTQY
TRBV6-5,ASSSYGLAGEYEQY
TRBV7-2,ASRLLTNTEAF
TRBV7-9,ASSLSQGNTEAF
TRBV18,ASSLRQGASTEAF
TRBV12-3/TRBV12-4,ASSFDRAYEQY
TRBV7-2,ASSPQSGRGEQY
TRBV24-1,ATSESKGRVGNTIY
TRBV9,ASSVDGITEAF
TRBV5-1,ASSSSGTGGAKT
TRBV9,ASSEGGGAPLGTQY
TRBV19,ASSITGFSQPQH
TRBV5-1,ASSFSYFPGLAGGTDTQY
TRBV5-1,ASSLVGGAGHIQY
TRBV10-3,AIRDKNSNQPQH
TRBV6-2/TRBV6-3,ASSYSTGSLGGYT
TRBV9,ASSVVPLGTDTQY
TRBV18,ASSPNGQGVNQPQH
TRBV10-3,AISGRTGKFYGYT
TRBV7-2,ASSLPRGGTVYGYT
TRBV9,ASSPIRAGGEPDTQY
TRBV24-1,ATSERLNTEAF